Listed below are T cell receptor beta chains from one sample, sequenced in a study of blood T cell repertoires in COVID-19. This table comes from immunoSEQ multiplex PCR, and its TCRdb copy is limited to in-frame clones, with some not included. The repertoire holds some 120,000 clones, with 75% to 85% as singletons. Input material: peripheral blood. Receptors originate from a human donor in a cohort sampled during active COVID-19. Each CDR3 is given with its conserved first and last residue. Fields, in order: clone size, J gene, V gene, D gene, CDR3 protein, CDR3 DNA. The D gene is left open where the match is weak. Size is omitted from some rows. Given values are once, few, many or a class for expanded clones.

.,TRBJ1-4,TRBV4-1,.,CASRVLGDEKLFF,TGCGCCAGCAGGGTATTAGGGGATGAAAAACTGTTTTTT
once,TRBJ1-1,TRBV18,.,CASSPGGAGTEAFF,TGTGCCAGCTCACCCGGGGGGGCTGGCACTGAAGCTTTCTTT
.,TRBJ2-5,TRBV29-1,TRBD2,CSVDRGVQETQYF,TGCAGCGTTGACCGGGGGGTTCAAGAGACCCAGTACTTC
.,TRBJ1-2,TRBV19,TRBD1,CASSTAGQGWSRGYTF,TGTGCCAGTAGTACCGCCGGACAGGGCTGGTCGAGGGGCTACACCTTC
.,TRBJ2-3,TRBV5-1,TRBD1,CASSMTGAWETDTQYF,TGCGCCAGCAGCATGACAGGGGCTTGGGAAACAGATACGCAGTATTTT
.,TRBJ2-7,TRBV5-5,.,CASSLGLGARLAEQYF,TGTGCCAGCAGCTTGGGGCTAGGGGCGCGCCTTGCCGAGCAGTACTTC
.,TRBJ2-1,TRBV9,TRBD2,CASSVPGGSYNEQFF,TGTGCCAGCAGCGTACCGGGGGGCTCCTACAATGAGCAGTTCTTC
.,TRBJ1-1,TRBV3-1/TRBV3-2,.,CASTSVREGWGEAFF,TGTGCCAGCACCTCCGTCAGGGAGGGATGGGGTGAAGCTTTCTTT
.,TRBJ2-5,TRBV11-2,.,CASSLIWGPLETQYF,TGTGCCAGCAGCTTAATATGGGGGCCGCTGGAGACCCAGTACTTC
.,TRBJ2-3,TRBV6-2/TRBV6-3,.,CASSYVFRGTDTQYF,TGTGCCAGCAGTTACGTATTTCGGGGCACAGATACGCAGTATTTT
.,TRBJ1-6,TRBV5-6,TRBD1,CASSALGQNNSPLHF,TGTGCCAGCAGCGCCCTGGGACAGAATAATTCACCCCTCCACTTT
.,TRBJ2-5,TRBV18,TRBD1,CASSPIRGRLETQYF,TGTGCCAGCTCACCAATAAGGGGGCGACTAGAGACCCAGTACTTC
once,TRBJ2-6,TRBV24-1,.,CATSDRGHSGANVLTF,TGTGCCACCAGTGACAGGGGCCACTCTGGGGCCAACGTCCTGACTTTC
.,TRBJ1-6,TRBV3-1/TRBV3-2,TRBD1,CASSPGRGLSPLHF,TGTGCCAGCAGCCCCGGCAGGGGGCTTTCACCCCTCCACTTT
.,TRBJ2-2,TRBV15,TRBD1,CATSRGRQGATGELFF,TGTGCCACCAGCAGGGGTAGACAGGGGGCCACCGGGGAGCTGTTTTTT
.,TRBJ2-5,TRBV7-6,TRBD2,CASSWTSGEETQYF,TGTGCCAGCAGCTGGACTAGCGGGGAAGAGACCCAGTACTTC
.,TRBJ2-1,TRBV7-2,TRBD2,CASSSGTSGGAVGEQFF,TGTGCCAGCAGCTCAGGCACTAGCGGGGGGGCCGTAGGTGAGCAGTTCTTC
.,TRBJ1-5,TRBV28,TRBD1,CASSLTGGSNQPQHF,TGTGCCAGCAGCTTGACAGGGGGTAGCAATCAGCCCCAGCATTTT
.,TRBJ2-3,TRBV19,TRBD1,CASSIGTGSSSTDTQYF,TGTGCCAGTAGTATAGGGACAGGATCGAGCAGCACAGATACGCAGTATTTT
.,TRBJ2-3,TRBV9,.,CASSVDPKRSDTQYF,TGTGCCAGCAGCGTAGACCCCAAGCGGTCAGATACGCAGTATTTT
.,TRBJ1-5,TRBV18,.,CASSPDRPRSNQPQHF,TGTGCCAGCTCACCCGACAGGCCACGGAGCAATCAGCCCCAGCATTTT
.,TRBJ1-1,TRBV9,TRBD1,CASTQRTGDPNTEAFF,TGTGCCAGCACTCAAAGGACAGGGGACCCGAACACTGAAGCTTTCTTT
.,TRBJ2-5,TRBV5-1,TRBD2,CASSPIGGDEAETQYF,TGCGCCAGCAGCCCCATTGGGGGGGATGAGGCAGAGACCCAGTACTTC
once,TRBJ2-3,TRBV6-5,TRBD2,CASSSGTSPGDTQYF,TGTGCCAGCAGTTCCGGGACTAGCCCCGGGGATACGCAGTATTTT
.,TRBJ2-5,TRBV7-9,TRBD2,CASSWLAGGPQETQYF,TGTGCCAGCAGCTGGTTAGCGGGGGGCCCCCAAGAGACCCAGTACTTC
.,TRBJ2-5,TRBV2,TRBD1,CASRPGQLQETQYF,TGTGCCAGCCGTCCGGGACAGCTCCAAGAGACCCAGTACTTC
.,TRBJ2-1,TRBV7-8,.,CASKGQPAYNEQFF,TGTGCCAGCAAGGGACAACCCGCCTACAATGAGCAGTTCTTC
once,TRBJ1-5,TRBV10-1,.,CASSEIGGREDSNQPQHF,TGCGCCAGCAGTGAAATTGGGGGCAGGGAAGATAGCAATCAGCCCCAGCATTTT
.,TRBJ1-4,TRBV2,.,CASSEKAAGGKLFF,TGTGCCAGCAGTGAAAAGGCGGCCGGAGGAAAACTGTTTTTT
.,TRBJ1-5,TRBV6-5,.,CASSYSGGLNQPQHF,TGTGCCAGCAGTTACTCGGGGGGTCTCAATCAGCCCCAGCATTTT
.,TRBJ2-1,TRBV27,TRBD2,CASSPTTSAYNEQFF,TGTGCCAGCAGTCCCACGACTAGCGCCTACAATGAGCAGTTCTTC
.,TRBJ2-2,TRBV6-5,.,CASCYRRGQGELFF,TGTGCCAGCTGTTATCGTAGGGGCCAAGGGGAGCTGTTTTTT
.,TRBJ2-1,TRBV15,.,CATSRVTDEQFF,TGTGCCACCAGCAGAGTCACGGATGAGCAGTTCTTC
.,TRBJ2-7,TRBV6-5,TRBD1,CASSRDRRYEQYF,TGTGCCAGCAGCCGGGACAGGCGGTACGAGCAGTACTTC
.,TRBJ1-6,TRBV7-2,.,CASSPDSGYNSPLHF,TGTGCCAGCAGCCCTGACAGTGGGTATAATTCACCCCTCCACTTT
.,TRBJ2-3,TRBV6-5,TRBD1,CASTPTGVTDTQYF,TGTGCCAGCACCCCGACAGGGGTCACAGATACGCAGTATTTT
.,TRBJ2-7,TRBV11-2,TRBD2,CASSLGLAGEQYF,TGTGCCAGCAGCTTAGGCCTAGCGGGCGAGCAGTACTTC